Below, one T cell receptor (beta chain) is given with its context. The sample originates from a study of blood T cell repertoires in COVID-19. Across the study: The origin of the acute and convalescent COVID-19 samples was the United States, Italy and Spain. The cDNA or gDNA used as material had been derived from T cells, B-cell-depleted T cells, or PBMCs.

The length of the CDR3 is 15 residues. V lost 0 bases, J lost 3 bases, and 9 bases lay in between. Germline V gene lookup returns CDR1 MNHEY and CDR2 SVGAGI. In the original analysis: Reference gene primer amplification yielded estimated nucleated cell counts. Using immunoSEQ multiplex PCR, the repertoire was profiled, and TCRdb retains in-frame clones only, with some absent. V, J and clone size are taken as reported in that table, and D and trimming were inferred from the DNA itself. The sample includes about 60,000 clones, 75% to 85% seen only once; the top ten take 9.5% to 13%. Seattle patients were enrolled while actively infected and followed longitudinally.

The V and J genes are TRBV6-5 and TRBJ1-5; possible D gene TRBD1, 5 bases. Source material: peripheral blood. The clonotype originates from a man in his fifties with COVID-19, enrolled during active disease. In DNA, the CDR3 is TGTGCCAGCAGTTACTCCGGGGGAGCCAATCAGCCCCAGCATTTT. Protein: CASSYSGGANQPQHF.